Presented here are 5 T cell receptor beta chains from one specimen sequenced in a study of T cells after yellow fever vaccination. One entry per CDR3 protein, called by TCRdb with MiXCR from the 5' RACE reads. In the table there are hundreds of thousands of distinct CDR3 sequences, 10% to 15% of which are singletons. This sample comprised PBMCs, obtained on the day of the yellow fever booster vaccination. The source of these receptors is a man between 25 and 39 years old who received the YFV17D yellow fever vaccine.

V is TRBV20-1 and J is TRBJ1-4, with D possibly TRBD1 on 5 matching bases. Between the trimmed V and J ends, which lost 6 bases and 8 bases, there was a span of 16 bases. This CDR3 comprises 13 residues. CDR1 and CDR2 (germline): DFQATT, SNEGSKA (reference sequence). CDR3 in amino acids: CSAIRQSGEKLFF. CDR3 in DNA: TGCAGTGCCATCAGACAGAGCGGAGAAAAACTGTTTTTT.

This clonotype occurred a few times. V gene TRBV3-1 combines with J gene TRBJ2-3; D gene unclear. Looked up from germline, CDR1 is LGHDT and CDR2 is YNNKEL (reference sequence). Trimming pared 0 bases from V and 4 bases from J, leaving 11 bases between. There are 15 residues in the CDR3. Here the CDR3 reads CASSQEVGTPDTQYF. The CDR3 coding sequence is TGTGCCAGCAGCCAAGAAGTGGGCACACCAGATACGCAGTATTTT.

This clonotype has ten or more counts. This sequence joins TRBV7-7 and TRBJ2-1; 8 bases align to TRBD1. Looked up from germline, CDR1 is SSHAT and CDR2 is FNYEAQ (reference sequence). Trimming cost V 5 bases and J 6 bases; bases outside gene matches: 6. This CDR3 is 14 amino acids long. The CDR3 loop reads CASSLTGGSNEQFF. DNA of the CDR3: TGTGCCAGCAGCCTCACAGGGGGGAGCAATGAGCAGTTCTTC.

This sequence joins TRBV20-1 and TRBJ2-1, with D perhaps TRBD1 (5 bases). Germline V gene sequence: CDR1 DFQATT, CDR2 SNEGSKA (reference sequence). There are 16 residues in the CDR3. V was clipped by 0 bases and J by 2 bases, with 14 bases between them. This CDR3 reads CSARDLDTPTYNEQFF. The CDR3 nucleotides are TGCAGTGCTAGAGATTTGGACACCCCTACCTACAATGAGCAGTTCTTC.

The chain is built from TRBV5-1 and TRBJ2-3, with D hard to call. Trimming took off 0 bases at V and 2 bases at J, with 7 bases between the two ends. The CDR3 loop spans 14 amino acids. Germline V gives CDR1 SGHRS, CDR2 YFSETQ. The CDR3 region has the DNA TGCGCCAGCAGCTTGGCGTCTATCACAGATACGCAGTATTTT. It yields the protein CASSLASITDTQYF. Based on the CDR3 plus reference TRBV5-1 and TRBJ2-3, the full variable domain is KAGVTQTPRYLIKTRGQQVTLSCSPISGHRSVSWYQQTPGQGLQFLFEYFSETQRNKGNFPGRFSGRQFSNSRSEMNVSTLELGDSALYLCASSLASITDTQYFGPGTRLTVL.